The 21 T cell receptor beta chains presented below share a single source sample, sequenced in a study of blood T cell repertoires in COVID-19. The protocol was immunoSEQ multiplex PCR, while the TCRdb copy is restricted to in-frame clones and leaves out a portion. The sample includes some 200,000 clones, approximately 84% of them seen just once. Sequencing used peripheral blood. These receptors were taken from a human donor with acute or convalescent COVID-19. The donor label of this sample is uncertain.

This clone was recorded only once. V gene TRBV30 combines with J gene TRBJ1-5; D perhaps matches TRBD1 (5 bases). Germline CDR1 and CDR2: GTSNPN and SVGIG (reference sequence). Trimming pared 5 bases from V and 11 bases from J, leaving 19 bases between. The CDR3 runs 13 residues. The CDR3 is CAWGGQGLRTQHF. The CDR3, as DNA: TGTGCCTGGGGGGGTCAGGGTCTCCGGACCCAGCATTTT.

The chain carries TRBV10-1 and TRBJ1-1; D may be TRBD1 (6 bases). Germline lookup yields CDR1 WNHNN and CDR2 SYGVQD (reference sequence). V was pared by 1 base and J by 1 base, with 13 bases between. The CDR3 sequence is 16 residues long. CDR3 coding DNA: TGCGCCAGCAGTGAGTTGGAGGGGGGGACGAACACTGAAGCTTTCTTT. Translation: CASSELEGGTNTEAFF.

This clone was counted a single time. The chain uses TRBV4-1 and TRBJ2-4, with D possibly being TRBD1 (6 bases). The CDR3 contains 16 residues. Germline CDR1 reads MGHRA; CDR2 reads YSYEKL. Trimming pared 0 bases from V and 6 bases from J, leaving 15 bases between. The CDR3 DNA reads TGCGCCAGCAGCCAAGAGGATGAGACAGGCGGAAACATTCAGTACTTC. Amino acid sequence: CASSQEDETGGNIQYF.

V usage is TRBV5-6 and J usage is TRBJ2-5; D may be TRBD1 (6 bases). CDR1 is SGHDT, CDR2 YYEEEE, per germline. This CDR3 is 15 amino acids long. Trimming left V 4 bases short and J 1 base short, with 14 bases between. The CDR3 nucleotides read TGTGCCAGCAGCCGGCAGGGGAGTGGCCAAGAGACCCAGTACTTC. The encoded protein is CASSRQGSGQETQYF.

The chain links TRBV3-1 (or the pseudogene TRBV3-2) to TRBJ2-1; 11 bases fit TRBD2. CDR3 length: 16 amino acids. V gave up 4 bases and J gave up 7 bases; unmatched junction bases: 9. Germline values: CDR1 LGHDT, CDR2 YNNKEL (reference sequence). The CDR3: CASSLLSTSGRNEQFF. The CDR3 coding sequence is TGTGCCAGCAGCCTCTTAAGTACTAGCGGGAGAAATGAGCAGTTCTTC.

This clone appeared once. The chain has TRBV29-1 and TRBJ2-2; D may be TRBD1 (6 bases). Germline CDR1 reads SQVTM; CDR2 reads ANQGSEA. With 4 bases removed from V and 0 bases from J, the gap between germline ends came to 12 bases. CDR3 length: 15 residues. The CDR3 DNA sequence: TGCAGCGTTGTGGGACACCCTTCGAACACCGGGGAGCTGTTTTTT. Protein sequence: CSVVGHPSNTGELFF.

The chain combines TRBV11-2 with TRBJ1-1, with a possible D match to TRBD1 (5 bases). Between the trimmed V and J ends, which lost 3 bases and 0 bases, there was a span of 17 bases. The CDR3 spans 17 residues. The germline CDR1 and CDR2 sequences are SGHAT and FQNNGV. The CDR3 DNA is TGTGCCAGCAGCTTTTCTGGCGGGGGGAGGATGAACACTGAAGCTTTCTTT. Amino acid sequence: CASSFSGGGRMNTEAFF.

The gene calls are TRBV28 and TRBJ1-5, with D unclear. CDR1 and CDR2 (germline): MDHEN, SYDVKM. The CDR3 spans 13 residues. V dropped 8 bases and J dropped 3 bases, with 11 bases sitting between them. The CDR3 sequence: CASVTAYNQPQHF. The CDR3 bases are TGTGCCAGCGTAACAGCTTACAATCAGCCCCAGCATTTT.

This chain joins TRBV19 and TRBJ2-4, with a weak D call TRBD1 (5 bases). The CDR3 extends over 16 amino acids. The germline V and J ends were trimmed by 3 bases and 9 bases, with 21 bases remaining between them. CDR1 and CDR2 from the germline V gene are LNHDA and SQIVND (reference sequence). CDR3 loop: CASSIPRGTGWSIQYF. For the CDR3, the DNA is TGTGCCAGTAGTATCCCAAGGGGAACGGGCTGGAGCATTCAGTACTTC.

This clone was seen a few times. In DNA form, the CDR3 reads TGTGCCAGCAGTTCCTACCATACAGGGGGTAATTCACCCCTCCACTTT. Amino acid sequence: CASSSYHTGGNSPLHF. This chain links TRBV27 with TRBJ1-6, with 8 bases matching TRBD1. The CDR3 sequence is 16 residues long. V was pared by 4 bases and J by 6 bases, with 8 bases of the junction left unmatched. Germline assignment: CDR1 MNHEY and CDR2 SMNVEV (reference sequence).

The rearrangement links TRBV28 to TRBJ2-1, with D perhaps TRBD2 (5 bases). Trimming stripped 2 bases from V and 3 bases from J, with 11 bases between. Germline CDR1 and CDR2: MDHEN and SYDVKM. The CDR3 consists of 15 residues. The CDR3 sequence is CASSLPGGHYNEQFF. The CDR3 DNA reads TGTGCCAGCAGTTTACCCGGCGGGCACTACAATGAGCAGTTCTTC.

The rearrangement joins TRBV29-1 to TRBJ2-1; 7 positions agree with TRBD2. The CDR3 consists of 14 residues. V was clipped by 4 bases and J by 7 bases; unmatched bases: 10. The V gene's germline CDR1 is SQVTM and CDR2 ANQGSEA. In nucleotides, the CDR3 is TGCAGCGTTGCGACTAGCCGTCGCCATAATGAGCAGTTCTTC. Amino acids: CSVATSRRHNEQFF.

The count of this clone is one. V and J are TRBV5-1 and TRBJ2-2; 7 nucleotides agree with TRBD2. This CDR3 has 15 residues. The junction had 5 bases not matched to a gene; V was cut back by 3 bases and J by 3 bases. The germline V gene encodes CDR1 SGHRS and CDR2 YFSETQ. DNA for the CDR3: TGCGCCAGCAGCTCTGCCCTAGCGGACACCGGGGAGCTGTTTTTT. It codes for CASSSALADTGELFF. The complete variable domain, with remaining parts taken from reference TRBV5-1 and TRBJ2-2, reads KAGVTQTPRYLIKTRGQQVTLSCSPISGHRSVSWYQQTPGQGLQFLFEYFSETQRNKGNFPGRFSGRQFSNSRSEMNVSTLELGDSALYLCASSSALADTGELFFGEGSRLTVL.

This chain's CDR3 is CASSPQWQETQYF. For the CDR3, the DNA is TGCGCCAGCAGCCCCCAGTGGCAGGAGACCCAGTACTTC. J is TRBJ2-5 and V is TRBV5-1; no definite D call. In germline, CDR1 is SGHRS, CDR2 YFSETQ. Trimming shortened V by 4 bases and J by 5 bases, and 12 bases separated the two germline ends. There are 13 residues in the CDR3. The whole variable domain, filled in from reference TRBV5-1 and TRBJ2-5, reads KAGVTQTPRYLIKTRGQQVTLSCSPISGHRSVSWYQQTPGQGLQFLFEYFSETQRNKGNFPGRFSGRQFSNSRSEMNVSTLELGDSALYLCASSPQWQETQYFGPGTRLLVL.

The chain links TRBV5-1 to TRBJ1-1; possibly TRBD1 for D (6 bases). CDR1 SGHRS and CDR2 YFSETQ come from the germline V gene. The length of the CDR3 is 15 residues. Trimming took off 0 bases at V and 1 base at J, with 10 bases between the two ends. CDR3 coding DNA: TGCGCCAGCAGCTTGGGGGGGCGCAAGAACACTGAAGCTTTCTTT. It specifies CASSLGGRKNTEAFF.

The gene calls are TRBV10-2 and TRBJ2-7; 9 bases map to TRBD1. This CDR3 has 12 residues. The J segment lost 3 bases and the V segment lost 11 bases, leaving 5 bases of the junction unmatched. The V gene's germline CDR1 is WSHSY and CDR2 SAAADI. The CDR3 nucleotides are TGCGCCGCCGGGACAGGGCGCTACGAGCAGTACTTC. Protein sequence: CAAGTGRYEQYF.

The rearrangement links TRBV30 to TRBJ1-4; the D gene is possibly TRBD1 (5 bases). The germline CDR1 and CDR2 sequences are GTSNPN and SVGIG (reference sequence). The V end lost 3 bases, the J end lost 8 bases, and 16 bases lay between the germline ends. This CDR3 contains 14 residues. CDR3 sequence: CAWSGRPQGEKLFF. In DNA, the CDR3 is TGTGCCTGGAGCGGACGGCCCCAGGGCGAAAAACTGTTTTTT.

V usage is TRBV3-1 (or the pseudogene TRBV3-2) and J usage is TRBJ1-2; TRBD1 agrees at 9 bases. Germline V gene data show CDR1 as LGHDT and CDR2 as YNNKEL (reference sequence). The CDR3 loop spans 15 amino acids. The trim removed 1 base at V and 4 bases at J, leaving 4 bases unmatched. DNA for the CDR3: TGTGCCAGCAGCCAAGCAGGGGACAGGGCCTATGGCTACACCTTC. It codes for CASSQAGDRAYGYTF.

The V gene is TRBV5-1, the J gene TRBJ1-1, with 7 bases lining up with TRBD1. CDR1 is SGHRS, CDR2 YFSETQ, per germline. The CDR3 contains 15 residues. Unmatched junction bases numbered 4, after V lost 0 bases and J lost 2 bases. The CDR3 DNA follows: TGCGCCAGCAGCTTGGTACCAGGGGGAAACACTGAAGCTTTCTTT. Amino acids: CASSLVPGGNTEAFF.

The chain has TRBV4-1 and TRBJ1-4, with 10 bases aligning to TRBD1. Germline V gene sequence: CDR1 MGHRA, CDR2 YSYEKL. J lost 4 bases, V lost 4 bases, and 12 bases had no gene match. This CDR3 region has 18 residues. The DNA of the CDR3 is TGCGCCAGCAGCCCCACCCGCGGGACAGGGGTAATTAATGAAAAACTGTTTTTT. Protein product: CASSPTRGTGVINEKLFF.

In nucleotides, the CDR3 is TGTGCCAGCTCACCCTACGGCGGGGGTGAGGCCTACAATGAGCAGTTCTTC. It specifies CASSPYGGGEAYNEQFF. The chain combines TRBV18 with TRBJ2-1, with TRBD2 matching over 7 bases. With V trimmed by 3 bases and J by 2 bases, 10 bases remained unmatched. This CDR3 has 17 amino acids. The germline gives CDR1 KGHSH, CDR2 LQKENI.